This is a list of T cell receptor beta chains from one sample in a study of shared clonotypes between healthy human individuals. Sequencing was performed with immunoSEQ multiplex PCR; in TCRdb, only in-frame clones are kept and a portion is missing. The sample lists 450,000 to 500,000 clones; roughly 80% were seen once. The source material was PBMCs. The source is a woman in her forties in good health. Some clones in this sample may be carry-over from other donors' samples. Both conserved end residues are part of each CDR3. The D gene is left open where the match is weak. Clone size is stated in some rows and not others, as once, few, many or a class when expanded.

clone size,J gene,D gene,V gene,CDR3 protein,CDR3 DNA
-,TRBJ2-7,TRBD2,TRBV5-1,CASSLAGSSYEQYF,TGCGCCAGCAGCCTAGCGGGCAGCTCCTACGAGCAGTACTTC
-,TRBJ2-1,-,TRBV5-1,CASSFRGDTNEQFF,TGCGCCAGCAGCTTTAGGGGAGACACCAATGAGCAGTTCTTC
-,TRBJ2-3,TRBD2,TRBV10-3,CAISVTGGPTDTQYF,TGTGCCATCAGTGTTACGGGAGGGCCGACAGATACGCAGTATTTT
-,TRBJ2-1,TRBD2,TRBV5-4,CASSLTSGIPHNEQFF,TGTGCCAGCAGCTTGACTAGCGGGATTCCCCACAATGAGCAGTTCTTC
once,TRBJ1-2,TRBD1,TRBV18,CASSPPGTGLGYTF,TGTGCCAGCTCACCCCCGGGGACAGGGCTTGGCTACACCTTC
-,TRBJ2-7,TRBD2,TRBV5-4,CASSLGPGLAGEYYEQYF,TGTGCCAGCAGCTTAGGTCCGGGACTAGCGGGAGAGTACTACGAGCAGTACTTC
-,TRBJ2-3,-,TRBV5-1,CASSLRQPYTDTQYF,TGCGCCAGCAGCTTGAGGCAGCCCTACACAGATACGCAGTATTTT
-,TRBJ2-7,-,TRBV13,CASSPGSGQGGSYEQYF,TGTGCCAGCAGCCCAGGGTCGGGCCAAGGGGGCTCCTACGAGCAGTACTTC
few,TRBJ1-3,-,TRBV25-1,CAGAGDGNTIYF,TGTGCCGGAGCGGGGGACGGAAACACCATATATTTT
-,TRBJ2-1,TRBD2,TRBV5-1,CASSLGTSVNNEQFF,TGCGCCAGCAGCTTGGGGACTAGCGTTAACAATGAGCAGTTCTTC
-,TRBJ2-7,TRBD2,TRBV18,CASSWTSNSYEQYF,TGTGCCAGCTCATGGACTAGCAATTCCTACGAGCAGTACTTC
-,TRBJ1-3,-,TRBV9,CASSVDGSNSGNTIYF,TGTGCCAGCAGCGTAGATGGCAGTAACTCTGGAAACACCATATATTTT
-,TRBJ2-1,-,TRBV9,CASSPHDGPYNEQFF,TGTGCCAGCAGCCCCCACGATGGTCCGTACAATGAGCAGTTCTTC
-,TRBJ2-1,TRBD2,TRBV7-2,CASSLESGTSGYNEQFF,TGTGCCAGCAGCTTAGAGTCCGGGACTAGCGGCTACAATGAGCAGTTCTTC
once,TRBJ2-5,-,TRBV19,CASSINRGETQYF,TGTGCCAGTAGTATCAACCGAGGAGAGACCCAGTACTTC
-,TRBJ2-7,TRBD1,TRBV6-5,CASRRDREAYEQYF,TGTGCCAGCAGACGGGACAGGGAGGCCTACGAGCAGTACTTC
-,TRBJ1-2,-,TRBV28,CASAGDTRNYGYTF,TGTGCCAGTGCCGGGGACACTCGAAACTATGGCTACACCTTC
-,TRBJ1-1,-,TRBV4-2,CASSNIVVDTEAFF,TGTGCCAGCAGCAATATCGTGGTTGACACTGAAGCTTTCTTT
-,TRBJ2-5,-,TRBV11-2,CASSWTDSQETQYF,TGTGCCAGCAGCTGGACAGATTCCCAAGAGACCCAGTACTTC
-,TRBJ2-7,TRBD1,TRBV23-1,CASSHLLGQTYEQYF,TGCGCCAGCAGTCACCTCTTGGGACAGACCTACGAGCAGTACTTC
-,TRBJ1-1,TRBD1,TRBV30,CAWSTGTGYTEAFF,TGTGCCTGGAGTACCGGGACAGGGTACACTGAAGCTTTCTTT
-,TRBJ2-3,-,TRBV7-2,CASSYWGRELSDTQYF,TGTGCCAGCAGCTACTGGGGGCGGGAGTTATCAGATACGCAGTATTTT
-,TRBJ2-3,-,TRBV10-2,CASTPGAVTDTQYF,TGCGCCAGCACCCCCGGGGCAGTTACAGATACGCAGTATTTT
-,TRBJ1-1,-,TRBV19,CASSIQGTEAFF,TGTGCCAGTAGTATACAGGGCACTGAAGCTTTCTTT
few,TRBJ1-2,TRBD1,TRBV13,CASSLGQGGYGYTF,TGTGCCAGCAGCCTAGGACAGGGAGGTTATGGCTACACCTTC
-,TRBJ2-1,-,TRBV18,CASSPPSGFNEQFF,TGTGCCAGCTCACCACCGTCAGGGTTCAATGAGCAGTTCTTC
-,TRBJ2-3,-,TRBV11-2,CASSRVFLDTQYF,TGTGCCAGCAGCCGCGTTTTTCTGGATACGCAGTATTTT
-,TRBJ1-2,-,TRBV7-8,CAIGTPLNYGYTF,TGTGCCATCGGGACGCCACTTAACTATGGCTACACCTTC
-,TRBJ2-1,TRBD2,TRBV29-1,CSVEDPLAGVVDEQFF,TGCAGCGTTGAAGATCCGCTAGCGGGAGTGGTGGATGAGCAGTTCTTC
-,TRBJ2-3,TRBD1,TRBV2,CASRADRGADTQYF,TGTGCCAGCAGAGCGGACAGGGGGGCAGATACGCAGTATTTT
-,TRBJ2-4,TRBD1,TRBV27,CASSTFRTGAKNIQYF,TGTGCCAGCAGTACTTTTCGGACAGGGGCCAAAAACATTCAGTACTTC
-,TRBJ1-1,-,TRBV25-1,CASSDETLTKAFF,TGTGCCAGCAGTGATGAAACACTCACCAAAGCTTTCTTT
-,TRBJ1-1,TRBD1,TRBV7-3,CASSQQGTATEAFF,TGTGCCAGCAGCCAACAAGGGACAGCCACTGAAGCTTTCTTT
-,TRBJ2-7,-,TRBV29-1,CSIGGGSYEQYF,TGCAGCATTGGGGGCGGCTCCTACGAGCAGTACTTC
many,TRBJ2-1,TRBD2,TRBV10-2,CASRSTSGRKDEQFF,TGCGCCAGCAGATCGACTAGCGGGAGGAAGGATGAGCAGTTCTTC
-,TRBJ2-2,-,TRBV9,CASSLTWDNANTGELFF,TGTGCCAGCAGTCTTACTTGGGACAATGCGAACACCGGGGAGCTGTTTTTT
-,TRBJ1-1,TRBD1,TRBV5-1,CASSWGTGWDTEAFF,TGCGCCAGCAGCTGGGGGACAGGGTGGGATACTGAAGCTTTCTTT
few,TRBJ2-7,TRBD1,TRBV13,CASSRGRGLNEQYF,TGTGCCAGCAGCCGGGGCAGGGGGCTGAACGAGCAGTACTTC
-,TRBJ2-3,TRBD2,TRBV5-1,CASSLWAGGSTDTQYF,TGCGCCAGCAGCTTGTGGGCGGGAGGAAGCACAGATACGCAGTATTTT
once,TRBJ2-3,TRBD2,TRBV2,CASGRGRSDTQYF,TGTGCCAGCGGCCGCGGGAGATCCGATACGCAGTATTTT
-,TRBJ1-1,-,TRBV6-1,CASSEAANTEAFF,TGTGCCAGCAGTGAAGCGGCGAACACTGAAGCTTTCTTT
few,TRBJ1-2,-,TRBV4-1,CASTPSVGGPRVGYTF,TGCGCCAGCACCCCATCAGTGGGGGGGCCTCGGGTAGGCTACACCTTC
-,TRBJ1-4,-,TRBV15,CATSRERTENEKLFF,TGTGCCACCAGCAGAGAAAGGACAGAGAATGAAAAACTGTTTTTT
-,TRBJ2-5,-,TRBV27,CASSPTRETQYF,TGTGCCAGCAGTCCTACACGAGAGACCCAGTACTTC
-,TRBJ2-3,TRBD2,TRBV30,CAWGALSGRANTQYF,TGTGCCTGGGGAGCACTTAGCGGGAGGGCCAATACGCAGTATTTT
few,TRBJ2-7,-,TRBV6-6,CASSQMEGVYEQYF,TGTGCCAGCAGTCAAATGGAGGGAGTCTACGAGCAGTACTTC
-,TRBJ1-3,-,TRBV6-1,CASSRSPSGNTIYF,TGTGCCAGCAGTAGAAGCCCCTCTGGAAACACCATATATTTT
-,TRBJ1-2,TRBD1,TRBV13,CASSLGGQGHGGYTF,TGTGCCAGCAGCCTGGGGGGACAGGGACATGGTGGCTACACCTTC
-,TRBJ2-5,-,TRBV11-3,CASSLGLEKGLVVRETQYF,TGTGCCAGCAGCTTGGGCCTGGAGAAAGGCTTAGTCGTTCGAGAGACCCAGTACTTC
-,TRBJ2-1,-,TRBV19,CASTGPPRYEQFF,TGTGCCAGCACAGGTCCACCTAGGTATGAGCAGTTCTTC
-,TRBJ1-1,-,TRBV7-9,CASSLNKHTEAFF,TGTGCCAGCAGCTTAAACAAACACACTGAAGCTTTCTTT
-,TRBJ2-7,TRBD2,TRBV27,CASSSGTSGRQYF,TGTGCCAGCAGTTCGGGGACTAGCGGGAGGCAGTACTTC
-,TRBJ1-1,-,TRBV28,CASSFTRAGTEAFF,TGTGCCAGCAGTTTTACCAGGGCGGGGACTGAAGCTTTCTTT